This T cell receptor beta chain was captured by sequencing in a study of shared clonotypes between healthy human individuals. Study-level background: Each donor had three CD4 naive, three CD4 memory, two CD8 naive and one CD8 memory plate.

Findings and caveats of the study: There were few donors, and this limited the genetic and exposure-history diversity represented. Although depth was large, rarefaction showed that sequencing of the sorted subsets was incomplete.

Germline CDR1 LNHNV, CDR2 YYDKDF (reference sequence). V shed 4 bases, J shed 2 bases, and the junction held 3 bases outside the gene matches. The CDR3 runs to 14 residues. This clone was detected many times. The antigen is not known. Some clones are missing from TCRdb's copy, which holds only in-frame ones; the method was immunoSEQ multiplex PCR. The table lists more than 850,000 clones, 78% of them singletons, with 0.4% to 0.55% in the top ten. The sequencing sample was made of memory CD4+ T cells from PBMCs. Subset reported: CD45RA-negative fraction. The genes are TRBV15 and TRBJ2-5; 8 bases align to TRBD1. This TCR was sampled from a man between 18 and 29 years old in good health. Some clones in this sample may be carry-over from other donors' samples. Here the CDR3 reads CATSIRQGQETQYF. DNA for the CDR3: TGTGCCACCAGCATAAGACAGGGGCAAGAGACCCAGTACTTC. Complete variable domain (other parts from reference TRBV15 and TRBJ2-5): DAMVIQNPRYQVTQFGKPVTLSCSQTLNHNVMYWYQQKSSQAPKLLFHYYDKDFNNEADTPDNFQSRRPNTSFCFLDIRSPGLGDTAMYLCATSIRQGQETQYFGPGTRLLVL.